This is a list of T cell receptor beta chains from one sample in a study of tumor-infiltrating lymphocytes in primary liver carcinoma. TCRdb fed the multiplex PCR reads into MiXCR, producing one record per CDR3 protein. This sample yields fewer than 150,000 distinct CDR3 sequences, of which about 59% are seen a single time; around 9% belongs to the top ten. The sample taken for sequencing was liver tumor tissue from sampling region 1. Source of these receptors: a woman aged 60-75 years with primary liver carcinoma and hepatitis B virus infection. Each CDR3 is given with its conserved first and last residue. Each record gives: V gene, clone size, J gene, CDR3 protein. Not every row has a clone size; where given, it reads once, few, many or a size class.

v_gene: TRBV7-8
abundance: few
j_gene: TRBJ1-5
CDR3aa: CASSLGDRGVYSNQPQHF

v_gene: TRBV11-1
abundance: many
j_gene: TRBJ2-2
CDR3aa: CASSLAGTGVGELFF

v_gene: TRBV20-1
abundance: -
j_gene: TRBJ2-3
CDR3aa: CSVVVTTGTDTQYF

v_gene: TRBV6-5
abundance: many
j_gene: TRBJ1-2
CDR3aa: CASSYSPQGNYGYTF

v_gene: TRBV7-9
abundance: many
j_gene: TRBJ2-2
CDR3aa: CASSTGRTGELFF

v_gene: TRBV11-1
abundance: many
j_gene: TRBJ2-6
CDR3aa: CASEPGLTSGANVLTF

v_gene: TRBV28
abundance: once
j_gene: TRBJ2-7
CDR3aa: CASSLPRQQKPYEQYF

v_gene: TRBV20-1
abundance: -
j_gene: TRBJ1-6
CDR3aa: CSVSRDSPLHF

v_gene: TRBV12-5
abundance: -
j_gene: TRBJ2-6
CDR3aa: CASGGRGSVTNILTF

v_gene: TRBV6-1
abundance: -
j_gene: TRBJ2-2
CDR3aa: CASSEGDLYPGELFF